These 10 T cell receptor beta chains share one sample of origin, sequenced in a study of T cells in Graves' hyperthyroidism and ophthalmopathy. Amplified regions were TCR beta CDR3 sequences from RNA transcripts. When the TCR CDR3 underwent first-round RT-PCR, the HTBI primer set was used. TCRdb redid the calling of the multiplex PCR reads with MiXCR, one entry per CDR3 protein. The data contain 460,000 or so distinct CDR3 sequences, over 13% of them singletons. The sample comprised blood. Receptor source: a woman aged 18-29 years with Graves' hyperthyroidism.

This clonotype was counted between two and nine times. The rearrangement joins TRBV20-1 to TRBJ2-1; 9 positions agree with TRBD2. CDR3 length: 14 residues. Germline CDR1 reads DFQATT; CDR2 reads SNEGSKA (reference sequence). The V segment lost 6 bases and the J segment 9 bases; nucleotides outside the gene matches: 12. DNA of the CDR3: TGCAGTGCAACTACTAGCGGGCGGCTTATTGAGCAGTTCTTC. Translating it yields CSATTSGRLIEQFF.

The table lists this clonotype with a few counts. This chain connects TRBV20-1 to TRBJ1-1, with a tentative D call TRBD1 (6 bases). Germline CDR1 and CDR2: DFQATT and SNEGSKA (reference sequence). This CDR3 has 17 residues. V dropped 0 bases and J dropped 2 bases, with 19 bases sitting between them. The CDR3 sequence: CSARDPRQVLLNTEAFF. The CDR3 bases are TGCAGTGCTAGAGATCCTCGACAGGTCCTCCTAAACACTGAAGCTTTCTTT.

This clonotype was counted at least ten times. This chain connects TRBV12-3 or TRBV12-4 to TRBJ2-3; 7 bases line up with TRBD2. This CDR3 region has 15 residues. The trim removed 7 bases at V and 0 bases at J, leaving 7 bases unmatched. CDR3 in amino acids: CASTPQAGSTDTQYF. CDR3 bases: TGTGCCAGCACCCCCCAAGCGGGGAGCACAGATACGCAGTATTTT.

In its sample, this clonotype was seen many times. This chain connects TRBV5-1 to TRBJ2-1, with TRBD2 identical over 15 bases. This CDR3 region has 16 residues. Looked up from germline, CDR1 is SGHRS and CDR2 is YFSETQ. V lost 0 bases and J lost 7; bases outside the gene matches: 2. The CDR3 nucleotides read TGCGCCAGCAGCTTGGGGGGACTAGCGGGAGGTAATGAGCAGTTCTTC. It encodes CASSLGGLAGGNEQFF.

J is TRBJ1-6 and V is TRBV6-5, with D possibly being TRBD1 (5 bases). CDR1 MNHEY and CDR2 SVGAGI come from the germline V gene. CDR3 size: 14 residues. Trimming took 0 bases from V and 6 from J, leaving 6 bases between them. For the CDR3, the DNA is TGTGCCAGCAGTTACTCACAGGTTAATTCACCCCTCCACTTT. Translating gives CASSYSQVNSPLHF.

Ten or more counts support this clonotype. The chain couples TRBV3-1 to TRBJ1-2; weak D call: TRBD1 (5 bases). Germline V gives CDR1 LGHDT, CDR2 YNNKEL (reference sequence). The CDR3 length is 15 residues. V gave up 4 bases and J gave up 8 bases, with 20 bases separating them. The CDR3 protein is CASSLGTEALRGYTF. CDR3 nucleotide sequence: TGTGCCAGCAGCCTCGGGACCGAGGCACTGAGAGGCTACACCTTC.

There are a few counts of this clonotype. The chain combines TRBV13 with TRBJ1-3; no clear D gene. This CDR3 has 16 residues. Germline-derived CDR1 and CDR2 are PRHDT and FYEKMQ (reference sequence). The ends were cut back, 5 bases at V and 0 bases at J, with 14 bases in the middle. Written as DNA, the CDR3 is TGTGCCAGCAGCCTCCTCGGTGAGATCTCTGGAAACACCATATATTTT. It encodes CASSLLGEISGNTIYF. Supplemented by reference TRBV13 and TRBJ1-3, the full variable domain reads AAGVIQSPRHLIKEKRETATLKCYPIPRHDTVYWYQQGPGQDPQFLISFYEKMQSDKGSIPDRFSAQQFSDYHSELNMSSLELGDSALYFCASSLLGEISGNTIYFGEGSWLTVV.

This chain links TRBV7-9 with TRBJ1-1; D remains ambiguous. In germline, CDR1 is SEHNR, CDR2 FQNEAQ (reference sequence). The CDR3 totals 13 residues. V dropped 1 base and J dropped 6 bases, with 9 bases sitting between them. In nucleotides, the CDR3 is TGTGCCAGCAGCTTAGAAGAGTGGGCTGAAGCTTTCTTT. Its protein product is CASSLEEWAEAFF.

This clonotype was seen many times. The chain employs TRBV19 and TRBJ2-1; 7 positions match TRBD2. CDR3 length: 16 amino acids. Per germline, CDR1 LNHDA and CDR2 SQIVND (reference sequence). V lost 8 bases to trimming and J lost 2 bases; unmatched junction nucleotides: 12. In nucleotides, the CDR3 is TGTGCCAGTCGTCACGGCGGGGGTACCCCCTACAATGAGCAGTTCTTC. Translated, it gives CASRHGGGTPYNEQFF.

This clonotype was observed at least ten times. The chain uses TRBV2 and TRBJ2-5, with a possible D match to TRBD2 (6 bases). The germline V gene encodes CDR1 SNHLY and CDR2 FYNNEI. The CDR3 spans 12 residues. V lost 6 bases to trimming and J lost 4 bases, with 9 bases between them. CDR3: CASREGRETQYF. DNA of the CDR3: TGTGCCAGCAGGGAGGGGAGAGAGACCCAGTACTTC.